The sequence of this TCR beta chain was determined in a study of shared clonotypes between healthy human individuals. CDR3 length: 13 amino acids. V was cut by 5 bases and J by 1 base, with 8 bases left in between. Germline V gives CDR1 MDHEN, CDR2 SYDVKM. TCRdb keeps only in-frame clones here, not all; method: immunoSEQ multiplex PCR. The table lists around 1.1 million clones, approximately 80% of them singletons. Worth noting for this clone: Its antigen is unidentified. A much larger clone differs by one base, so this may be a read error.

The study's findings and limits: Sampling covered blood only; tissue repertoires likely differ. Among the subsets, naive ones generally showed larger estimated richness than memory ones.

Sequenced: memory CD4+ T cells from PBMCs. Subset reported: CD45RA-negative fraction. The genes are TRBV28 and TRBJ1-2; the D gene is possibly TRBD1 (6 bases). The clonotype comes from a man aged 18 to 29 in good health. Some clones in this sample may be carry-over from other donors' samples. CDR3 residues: CASSEQGNYGYTF. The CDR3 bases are TGTGCCAGCAGTGAACAGGGTAACTATGGCTACACCTTC.